The next 29 T cell receptor beta chains were all read from a single sample in a study of T cell responses to AZD1222 COVID-19 vaccine. Clones were read by immunoSEQ multiplex PCR, and TCRdb kept only the in-frame ones, dropping some. Of roughly 160,000 clones listed, 91% are singletons. The specimen was peripheral blood, collected on day 0 of AZD1222 vaccination. All receptors derive from an adult in good health.

This clone came up a few times. The J gene is TRBJ1-2, the V gene TRBV7-2, with D maybe TRBD1 (5 bases). The CDR3 has 14 residues. V was shortened by 2 bases and J by 4 bases, with 11 bases between the two germline ends. CDR1 is SGHTA and CDR2 is FQGNSA in the germline V gene. CDR3 loop: CASSLIGAPYGYTF. CDR3 nucleotides: TGTGCCAGCAGCTTAATAGGGGCCCCCTATGGCTACACCTTC.

The chain recombines TRBV6-6 with TRBJ1-1; the D is unclear. Trimming pared 6 bases from V and 6 bases from J, leaving 23 bases between. The CDR3 totals 16 residues. Germline V lookup: CDR1 MNHNY, CDR2 SVGAGI (reference sequence). The CDR3 spells CASSSSPSGVSAEAFF. In nucleotides, the CDR3 is TGTGCCAGCAGCTCCTCGCCATCCGGGGTCAGCGCTGAAGCTTTCTTT.

This chain connects TRBV11-3 to TRBJ2-7; possible D gene TRBD1, 7 bases. With 3 bases removed from V and 5 bases from J, the gap between germline ends came to 23 bases. CDR3 length: 17 amino acids. The germline V gene has CDR1 SGHNT and CDR2 YENEEA. The CDR3 reads CASSLGAPDRRRDEQYF. DNA for the CDR3: TGTGCCAGCAGCTTGGGGGCTCCGGACAGGCGGAGGGACGAGCAGTACTTC.

The CDR3 nucleotides are TGTGCCACCAGTACAGCAGGGAACTATGGCTACACCTTC. It specifies CATSTAGNYGYTF. The J gene is TRBJ1-2, the V gene TRBV24-1, with a weak D call TRBD1 (5 bases). Trimming shortened V by 6 bases and J by 2 bases, and 9 bases separated the two germline ends. Germline V gene data show CDR1 as KGHDR and CDR2 as SFDVKD. CDR3 length: 13 amino acids.

The chain employs TRBV10-3 and TRBJ1-1, with 8 bases that match TRBD1. Germline CDR1 is ENHRY and CDR2 is SYGVKD. This CDR3 spans 16 amino acids. The ends lost 7 bases at V and 1 base at J; junction bases unmatched: 11. The CDR3 reads CAIIHLTDRENTEAFF. CDR3 DNA sequence: TGTGCCATCATCCACCTCACGGACAGGGAGAACACTGAAGCTTTCTTT.

V and J are TRBV6-6 and TRBJ2-1; D is perhaps TRBD1 or TRBD2 (5 bases each). Deletions cut 0 bases from V and 6 bases from J, with 12 bases between. The germline CDR1 and CDR2 sequences are MNHNY and SVGAGI (reference sequence). The CDR3 runs to 15 residues. The CDR3 DNA reads as TGTGCCAGCAGTTACTCGATTTCCGGGGCCAATGAGCAGTTCTTC. Translation gives CASSYSISGANEQFF.

V and J are TRBV27 and TRBJ2-7, with D possibly being TRBD1 (5 bases). CDR3 length equals 14 residues. The V gene lost 8 bases and the J gene lost 3 bases, with 17 bases spanning the gap. Germline CDR1 reads MNHEY; CDR2 reads SMNVEV (reference sequence). The CDR3 DNA follows: TGTGCCAGCGGGTACTCCGACAGTCGCTACGAGCAGTACTTC. Translating it yields CASGYSDSRYEQYF.

V usage is TRBV30 and J usage is TRBJ1-1, with a possible D match to TRBD1 (6 bases). In germline, CDR1 is GTSNPN, CDR2 SVGIG (reference sequence). The CDR3 consists of 13 residues. Trimming removed 3 bases at V and 1 base at J, with 9 bases between. The CDR3: CAWSGQWNTEAFF. CDR3 in DNA: TGTGCCTGGAGCGGACAGTGGAACACTGAAGCTTTCTTT. The full variable domain, in which reference TRBV30 and TRBJ1-1 provide the parts outside the CDR3, is SQTIHQWPATLVQPVGSPLSLECTVEGTSNPNLYWYRQAAGRGLQLLFYSVGIGQISSEVPQNLSASRPQDRQFILSSKKLLLSDSGFYLCAWSGQWNTEAFFGQGTRLTVV.

The chain links TRBV28 to TRBJ1-2; D uncertain. This CDR3 spans 11 amino acids. CDR1 is MDHEN, CDR2 SYDVKM, per germline. Trimming removed 4 bases from V and 7 bases from J, with 7 bases in between. CDR3 sequence (DNA): TGTGCCAGCAGTTCAAGTGGTGGCTACACCTTC. Translation gives CASSSSGGYTF.

CDR3 sequence (DNA): TGTGCCTGCACACAGGGGCATGGCTATGGCTACACCTTC. It yields the protein CACTQGHGYGYTF. The chain couples TRBV28 to TRBJ1-2, with 7 bases fitting TRBD1. In germline, CDR1 is MDHEN, CDR2 SYDVKM. The CDR3 totals 13 residues. V lost 11 bases to trimming and J lost 4 bases; unmatched junction nucleotides: 10.

Here the CDR3 reads CAIQAWGPNQPQHF. CDR3 sequence (DNA): TGTGCCATCCAGGCATGGGGTCCCAATCAGCCCCAGCATTTT. The chain couples TRBV10-3 to TRBJ1-5; D unclear. Trimming cost V 8 bases and J 3 bases, with 14 bases left between them. The CDR3 extends over 14 amino acids. Germline CDR1 and CDR2: ENHRY and SYGVKD.

The chain carries TRBV5-4 and TRBJ2-3; 9 nucleotides agree with TRBD2. V was clipped by 4 bases and J by 5 bases; unmatched bases: 8. The CDR3 spans 15 residues. Germline CDR1 SGHNT, CDR2 YYREEE (reference sequence). The chain's CDR3 is CASSRLGGGVDTQYF. CDR3 sequence (DNA): TGTGCCAGCAGCCGCTTGGGCGGGGGGGTAGATACGCAGTATTTT.

The chain is built from TRBV7-9 and TRBJ1-1; the D gene is possibly TRBD1 (6 bases). There are 15 residues in the CDR3. In germline, CDR1 is SEHNR, CDR2 FQNEAQ (reference sequence). V was shortened by 2 bases and J by 6 bases, with 16 bases between the two germline ends. The CDR3 nucleotides read TGTGCCAGCAGCTTAATCACAGGGCAGGTGGCTGAAGCTTTCTTT. Residues: CASSLITGQVAEAFF.

The chain recombines TRBV30 with TRBJ2-2, with D perhaps matching TRBD2 (7 bases). The CDR3 is 19 amino acids. V shed 2 bases and J shed 4 bases, with 26 bases lying between them. CDR1 and CDR2 from the germline V gene are GTSNPN and SVGIG (reference sequence). CDR3 nucleotides: TGTGCCTGGAGTAATTTAGCGGGCCACCACAAGGGGGGCACCGGGGAGCTGTTTTTT. Translated, it gives CAWSNLAGHHKGGTGELFF.

The CDR3 DNA follows: TGTGCCAGCAGCAATACATTGAACACTGAAGCTTTCTTT. This encodes CASSNTLNTEAFF. The chain has TRBV3-1 (or the pseudogene TRBV3-2) and TRBJ1-1; D remains unclear. In germline, CDR1 is LGHDT, CDR2 YNNKEL (reference sequence). V was pared by 5 bases and J by 0 bases, with 7 bases between. CDR3 length: 13 amino acids.

The chain employs TRBV5-8 and TRBJ1-2; D perhaps matches TRBD1 (5 bases). Germline CDR1 is SGHTS and CDR2 is YDEGEE. The CDR3 runs 13 residues. Trimming shortened V by 1 base and J by 6 bases, and 10 bases separated the two germline ends. The CDR3 is CASSLPPGHGYTF. The CDR3 DNA reads TGTGCCAGCAGCTTGCCCCCAGGGCATGGCTACACCTTC.

V is TRBV7-8 and J is TRBJ2-7; maybe TRBD1 (6 bases). The V and J ends lost 1 base and 2 bases respectively, with 12 bases between them. The CDR3 is made up of 15 amino acids. Germline assignment: CDR1 SGHVS and CDR2 FQNEAQ. The CDR3 nucleotides read TGTGCCAGCAGCTTAGGGGCAGGGACACCCTACGAGCAGTACTTC. It encodes CASSLGAGTPYEQYF.

This chain uses TRBV11-2 with TRBJ2-7; 8 nucleotides agree with TRBD2. The germline V gene encodes CDR1 SGHAT and CDR2 FQNNGV. The CDR3 extends over 19 amino acids. The trim removed 1 base at V and 2 bases at J, leaving 16 bases unmatched. CDR3 coding DNA: TGTGCCAGCAGCTTAGGCCAGCGGGGGAACCGGATAGAGACCTACGAGCAGTACTTC. Protein product: CASSLGQRGNRIETYEQYF. Full variable domain (outside the CDR3, taken from reference TRBV11-2 and TRBJ2-7): EAGVAQSPRYKIIEKRQSVAFWCNPISGHATLYWYQQILGQGPKLLIQFQNNGVVDDSQLPKDRFSAERLKGVDSTLKIQPAKLEDSAVYLCASSLGQRGNRIETYEQYFGPGTRLTVT.

The chain joins TRBV18 to TRBJ2-7; perhaps TRBD1 as D (6 bases). This CDR3 has 14 residues. The V and J ends lost 4 bases and 2 bases respectively, with 12 bases between them. Germline CDR1 reads KGHSH; CDR2 reads LQKENI. CDR3 protein: CASSLTGNPYEQYF. In DNA form, the CDR3 reads TGTGCCAGCTCACTAACAGGGAACCCCTACGAGCAGTACTTC. Variable domain in full (rest from reference TRBV18 and TRBJ2-7): NAGVMQNPRHLVRRRGQEARLRCSPMKGHSHVYWYRQLPEEGLKFMVYLQKENIIDESGMPKERFSAEFPKEGPSILRIQQVVRGDSAAYFCASSLTGNPYEQYFGPGTRLTVT.

The chain is built from TRBV30 and TRBJ2-1; 7 bases agree with TRBD1. The germline V gene has CDR1 GTSNPN and CDR2 SVGIG (reference sequence). This CDR3 contains 14 residues. V shed 6 bases and J 0 bases; nucleotides not matched to a gene: 5. The CDR3 loop is CACFNRGSYNEQFF. CDR3 DNA: TGTGCCTGCTTTAACAGGGGCTCCTACAATGAGCAGTTCTTC.

This clone was counted once. The J gene is TRBJ1-2, the V gene TRBV27; D is ambiguous. The CDR3 sequence is 15 residues long. Between the trimmed V and J ends, which lost 2 bases and 6 bases, there was a span of 16 bases. Germline CDR1 is MNHEY and CDR2 is SMNVEV (reference sequence). The DNA for the CDR3 is TGTGCCAGCAGTTTAAGGCGGAGCCTCGCGGATGGCTACACCTTC. This gives the protein CASSLRRSLADGYTF.

The chain uses TRBV10-3 and TRBJ1-1, with D hard to call. The CDR3 consists of 13 residues. Germline lookup yields CDR1 ENHRY and CDR2 SYGVKD. V shed 4 bases and J shed 0 bases, with 6 bases lying between them. For the CDR3, the DNA is TGTGCCATCAGTGGGCTATTGAACACTGAAGCTTTCTTT. Residues: CAISGLLNTEAFF.

The rearrangement uses TRBV19 and TRBJ1-1, with D possibly TRBD1 on 6 matching bases. The germline CDR1 and CDR2 sequences are LNHDA and SQIVND (reference sequence). This CDR3 contains 15 residues. V was pared by 4 bases and J by 5 bases, with 17 bases between. Written as DNA, the CDR3 is TGTGCCAGTAGTACGGACAGTTTGCGGTGGACTGAAGCTTTCTTT. This codes for CASSTDSLRWTEAFF.

The chain recombines TRBV4-1 with TRBJ2-7, with D hard to call. Germline CDR1 and CDR2: MGHRA and YSYEKL. This CDR3 is built from 17 residues. Trimming removed 0 bases at V and 1 base at J, with 16 bases between. This chain's CDR3 is CASSQDPASSTSYEQYF. In nucleotides, the CDR3 is TGCGCCAGCAGCCAAGATCCAGCCTCCAGTACATCCTACGAGCAGTACTTC.

This chain uses TRBV12-5 with TRBJ2-3; D not resolved. Per germline, CDR1 LGHNT and CDR2 FRNRAP. Trimming cost V 0 bases and J 2 bases, with 18 bases left between them. The CDR3 runs 18 residues. CDR3 coding DNA: TGTGCTAGTGGTTTGGTACCAGTGGGCCGAATTCACACAGATACGCAGTATTTT. Protein sequence: CASGLVPVGRIHTDTQYF. Filled out from reference TRBV12-5 and TRBJ2-3, the complete variable domain reads DARVTQTPRHKVTEMGQEVTMRCQPILGHNTVFWYRQTMMQGLELLAYFRNRAPLDDSGMPKDRFSAEMPDATLATLKIQPSEPRDSAVYFCASGLVPVGRIHTDTQYFGPGTRLTVL.

The rearrangement uses TRBV6-5 and TRBJ1-2; the D gene is possibly TRBD1 (6 bases). The germline gives CDR1 MNHEY, CDR2 SVGAGI. Trimming left V 4 bases short and J 8 bases short, with 11 bases between. The CDR3 has 12 residues. In DNA form, the CDR3 reads TGTGCCAGCAGTTTGGGAGGGGGGGGCTACACCTTC. This translates into CASSLGGGGYTF.

V usage is TRBV19 and J usage is TRBJ1-3, with no clear D. Germline V CDR1 and CDR2: LNHDA, SQIVND (reference sequence). The CDR3 has 14 residues. V lost 7 bases and J 1 base, leaving 11 bases between the germline ends. The CDR3 nucleotides read TGTGCCAGTACTACGACGGGTTCTGGAAACACCATATATTTT. Its protein product is CASTTTGSGNTIYF.

The chain has TRBV28 and TRBJ2-7, with TRBD1 as a possible D gene (6 bases). Trimming left V 1 base short and J 3 bases short, with 10 bases between. Germline CDR1 reads MDHEN; CDR2 reads SYDVKM. The length of the CDR3 is 14 residues. The CDR3 region is CASSLFRGYYEQYF. CDR3 sequence (DNA): TGTGCCAGCAGTTTATTCAGGGGTTACTACGAGCAGTACTTC. Full variable domain (remainder filled in from reference TRBV28 and TRBJ2-7): DVKVTQSSRYLVKRTGEKVFLECVQDMDHENMFWYRQDPGLGLRLIYFSYDVKMKEKGDIPEGYSVSREKKERFSLILESASTNQTSMYLCASSLFRGYYEQYFGPGTRLTVT.

The CDR3: CASGGSSGANVLTF. The CDR3, as DNA: TGCGCCAGCGGCGGCAGCTCTGGGGCCAACGTCCTGACTTTC. V is TRBV5-1 and J is TRBJ2-6, with no clear D. V lost 7 bases and J lost 0, with 8 bases in between. CDR1 SGHRS and CDR2 YFSETQ come from the germline V gene. The CDR3 contains 14 residues.